This T cell receptor beta chain was sequenced during a study of beta chain features in type 1 diabetes (dated by TCRdb to between 2018 and 2020). Context from the whole study: Mean age, gender distribution, total cell number and subset yield did not differ between patients and healthy donors. A total of 107,917,701 sorted cells were examined across all samples, and the number of cells per subset was strongly correlated with RNA yield. In the study, recently diagnosed type 1 diabetes patients and matched healthy donors were compared on the TCRB repertoires of their sorted circulating CD4+ T cell subsets. Regulatory and stem cell-like memory subsets were obtained from only 8 patients and about eight healthy donors, while naive and central memory subsets were obtained from all 30 or so donors. The paper as a whole reports these results and caveats: HLA sub-analyses involved small numbers of individuals, so any influence of HLA type on TCRB rearrangement remained unresolved. The naive, central memory and regulatory TCRB repertoires appeared to resemble one another more closely among patients than among healthy donors. At VDJ recombination sites, type 1 diabetes patients had fewer insertions and more deleted nucleotides, which implies abnormalities in thymic rearrangement. A moderate but significant shortening of TCRB CDR3 length was observed in type 1 diabetes patients in all four CD4+ subsets. Sequencing cDNA rather than genomic DNA could over-represent highly expressing activated cells, although activation and CD3 levels did not differ between groups. Shorter templates might have been favored by PCR, but patient and control samples were amplified and corrected together, so both groups would have been affected equally by any skew.

The CDR3 goes from the cysteine to the phenylalanine over 15 residues. Only the CDR3 portion is preserved as DNA: 45 bases, with reading frame beginning at the first base. Trimming takes 5 bases off V and 4 bases off J; junction bases not matched to a gene: 6. The germline V gene encodes CDR1 SEHNR and CDR2 FQNEAQ (reference sequence). This clone came up a few times. The antigen it recognizes is unknown. Within one base of it there is no much larger clone, and no base qualities were kept. The entire amount of isolated RNA was reverse transcribed using the High Capacity cDNA Reverse Transcription Kit, so the sequenced TCRB transcripts were expressed ones. Naive, central memory and regulatory T cell samples underwent deep immunoSEQ sequencing, averaging roughly 3.5 million total reads per sample. Sorted cells were lysed in RLT buffer and RNA was extracted with DNase-treated RNeasy Micro or Mini kits, depending on cell number. To prevent cross-contamination, every cell subset was processed on its own, while patient and healthy donor samples were processed together. Using the immunoSEQ multiplex PCR, TCRB sequences were amplified from cDNA into 87-bp fragments spanning the CDR3 region. The amplicons were sequenced using the Illumina HiSeq platform. Concerning the study's data processing: PCR bias was computationally corrected using synthetic template baselines, reads within Hamming distance 2 were collapsed, and singletons that could not be merged were discarded. Reads were aligned against IMGT to assign V, D and J genes, CDR3 length and insertions or deletions at six rearrangement sites. Within each subset, clonotype counts were normalized to sorted cell number, and only after that were true diversity and Gini coefficients computed with the tcR R package. Repertoire sharing was quantified using the overlap coefficient calculated on TCRB nucleotide sequences. TCRdb took this table from immuneACCESS and kept in-frame rearrangements with V and J called. Such tables lack part of the clones; where checked against another copy, unresolved V genes explain under half of the gap, and the rest is unexplained. That table gives V, J and clone size, and the DNA gave D and trimming. For this sample the table gives more than 150,000 clones, of which roughly 9% were detected only once. The ten largest account for under 2.5% of the sample.

A single peripheral blood draw of around 120 mL on average was collected from each donor into heparinised tubes. Using a panel that included CD45RO, CCR7, CD25, CD127, CD95 and CD27, naive, central memory, regulatory and stem cell-like memory CD4+ T cells were sorted on a BD FACSAria II. Purity was above 95% for every sorted population. PBMCs were isolated immediately by Lymphoprep density gradient centrifugation and stained directly without culture. To minimize batch effects, samples were stained and sorted in pairs, one healthy donor with one patient per experiment. The sequence joins TRBV7-9 to TRBJ2-1, with 9 central nucleotides matching TRBD2. Sequenced material: central memory CD4+ T cells from blood. The receptor comes from a young woman in good health. For the CDR3, the sequence is CASSPSGGPYNEQFF. In nucleotide form, the sequence is TGTGCCAGCAGCCCCAGCGGGGGGCCTTACAATGAGCAGTTCTTC.